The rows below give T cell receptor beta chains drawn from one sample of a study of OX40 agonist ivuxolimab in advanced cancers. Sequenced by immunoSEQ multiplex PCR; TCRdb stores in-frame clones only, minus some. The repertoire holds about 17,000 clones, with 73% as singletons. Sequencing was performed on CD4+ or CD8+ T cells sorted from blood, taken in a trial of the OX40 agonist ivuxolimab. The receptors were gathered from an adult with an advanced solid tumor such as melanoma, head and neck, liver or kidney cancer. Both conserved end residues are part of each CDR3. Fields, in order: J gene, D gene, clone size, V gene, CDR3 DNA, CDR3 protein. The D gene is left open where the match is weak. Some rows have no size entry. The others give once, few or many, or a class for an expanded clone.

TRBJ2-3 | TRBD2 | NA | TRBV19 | TGTGCCAGTAGCCCTAGCGGGAGTAAAACAGATACGCAGTATTTT | CASSPSGSKTDTQYF
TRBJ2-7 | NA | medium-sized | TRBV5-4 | TGTGCCAGCAGCTTGGAGGGGTACGAGCAGTACTTC | CASSLEGYEQYF
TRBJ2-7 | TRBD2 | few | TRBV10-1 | TGCGCCAGCAGTGAGCGTTCCGGACTAGCGCAGTACGAGCAGTACTTC | CASSERSGLAQYEQYF
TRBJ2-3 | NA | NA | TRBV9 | TGTGCCAGCAGCGCAAACTACGGACAGCAAGATACGCAGTATTTT | CASSANYGQQDTQYF
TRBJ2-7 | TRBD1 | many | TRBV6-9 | TGTGCCAGCAGTTCCGGACAGGGGGGGCCCTACGAGCAGTACTTC | CASSSGQGGPYEQYF
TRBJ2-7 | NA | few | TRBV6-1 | TGTGCCAGCACGCGGATCGGGGGTAGCTCCTACGAGCAGTACTTC | CASTRIGGSSYEQYF
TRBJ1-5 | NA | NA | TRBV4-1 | TGCGCCAGCACCCCAGCTCATAGCAATCAGCCCCAGCATTTT | CASTPAHSNQPQHF
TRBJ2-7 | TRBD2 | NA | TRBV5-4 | TGTGCCAGCAGCTTGGCCGGGACTAGTCTCTGGTACGAGCAGTACTTC | CASSLAGTSLWYEQYF
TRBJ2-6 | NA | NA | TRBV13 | TGTGCCAGCAGCTTTTTGGATCGGGTACCTGGGGCCAACGTCCTGACTTTC | CASSFLDRVPGANVLTF
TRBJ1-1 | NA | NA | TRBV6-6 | TGTGCCACCTCCCGTGGGGGGAGGCTAAACACTGAAGCTTTCTTT | CATSRGGRLNTEAFF
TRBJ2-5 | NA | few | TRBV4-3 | TGCGCCAGCAGCCAGGACAGCCAAGAGACCCAGTACTTC | CASSQDSQETQYF
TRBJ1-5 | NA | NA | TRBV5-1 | TGCGCCAGTGATGAGACGGCAGGGAATCAGCCCCAGCATTTT | CASDETAGNQPQHF
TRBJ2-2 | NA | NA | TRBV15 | TGTGCCACCAGCAGAGAGTGGGAACAGGGCGGCACCGGGGAGCTGTTTTTT | CATSREWEQGGTGELFF
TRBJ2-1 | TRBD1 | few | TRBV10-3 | TGTGCCATCAGTGAAAGAACAGGGGGCACCGATGAGCAGTTCTTC | CAISERTGGTDEQFF
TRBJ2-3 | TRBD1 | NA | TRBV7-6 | TGTGCCAGCAGCTTAGAGTGGGGACAGCCAGATACGCAGTATTTT | CASSLEWGQPDTQYF
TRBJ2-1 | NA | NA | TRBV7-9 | TGTGCCAGCGACCCTATCGGGCTAACTGACTCCTACAATGAGCAGTTCTTC | CASDPIGLTDSYNEQFF